This T cell receptor (beta chain) was retrieved from a study of T cells in localized non-small cell lung cancer (dated by TCRdb to about 2020). For the wider study: T cell repertoires of about 230 early-stage NSCLC patients were analyzed, with tumors being compared against uninvolved tumor-adjacent lungs. The cohort consisted of 236 treatment-naive NSCLC patients whose localized lung tumors had been resected. Of the NSCLC patients, about 130 were male and about a hundred were female, and the mean age was about 69 years.

Broad study findings and their caveats: Because multi-region sequencing of the tumors was not done, intratumor heterogeneity could not be ruled out. A median of around 62 of the top 100 tumor clones turned up in the paired uninvolved adjacent lung, and about 28 of those clones also ranked among the top 100 of that same adjacent lung. The highest T cell clonality was observed in uninvolved tumor-adjacent lung, where clonality exceeded that of tumor, suggesting that antigenic responses were more focused in uninvolved tumor-adjacent lung. Because of the exploratory design, TCR variables were selected using unadjusted p-values without false-discovery rate correction. Higher T cell density in blood was associated with longer overall survival, whereas higher clonality in adjacent lung was associated with shorter survival.

TCR beta CDR3 regions were sequenced from DNA using the immunoSEQ Assay. Turning to the authors' computational methods: T cell density was computed as TCR beta template counts normalized to usable DNA estimated by amplifying housekeeping genes. Using the preseqR package, richness was estimated by extrapolating to 120,000 templates for tissue samples and 400,000 templates for PBMC samples. Clonality was calculated as one minus Pielou's evenness. Tissue-enriched TCRs were identified by differential abundance testing using productive amino-acid clonotypes, minimum total count 5 and alpha 0.1. The Jaccard Index and the Morisita Overlap Index were used to quantify repertoire overlap between compartments. GLIPH grouped TCR beta CDR3s together with public tetramer-defined viral CDR3s, and a viral motif had to include at least three viral sequences and show V-gene enrichment. In its TCRdb copy, this immuneACCESS table keeps in-frame sequences only and misses some clones. Where compared with another copy, unresolved V genes explain less than half of these, and the others have no known cause. V and J calls and clone size follow that table, whereas D and trimming were derived from the DNA. Recorded for this sample are under 30,000 clones; over 75% of them occurred a single time. 6.9% of the sample rests with the top ten.

From the cysteine through the phenylalanine, the CDR3 covers 15 amino acids. The DNA shown is the 45-base CDR3, in frame from base 1. CDR1 and CDR2 were assigned from the germline V gene as LGHNA and YSLEER. The V end loses 0 bases and the J end loses 10 bases, and a stretch of 16 bases separates them. At diagnosis, tumor, uninvolved tumor-adjacent lung and peripheral blood were collected and then preserved as a mix of FFPE and fresh-frozen material. For TCR repertoire profiling, blood samples were analyzed in the form of peripheral blood mononuclear cells. For this clone: The antigen it recognizes is unknown. Nothing much larger sits one base from this clone, and base qualities are not available.

Rearrangement joined TRBV4-3 to TRBJ2-1; the D gene remains uncertain. This TCR came from a woman between 40 and 69 years old with stage I lung adenocarcinoma. This specimen consisted of peripheral blood, obtained before any cancer treatment. The bases read TGCGCCAGCAGCCAAGAGGCCTACCCCCTCGGGGAGCAGTTCTTC. The translation is CASSQEAYPLGEQFF.